The clone carrying this T cell receptor (beta chain) showed up many times. The antigen remains undetermined. Patients aged 18 to 65 had newly diagnosed hyperthyroidism that had lasted under 2 months. The authors took PBMCs from about 9.5 ml fresh peripheral blood. Template material for amplifying TCR beta CDR3 regions consisted of RNA transcripts. The HTBI primer set served for first-round RT-PCR of the TCR CDR3. Via MiXCR, TCRdb re-called the multiplex PCR reads, giving one row per CDR3 protein. Here the sample spans roughly 330,000 distinct CDR3 sequences, 16% being singletons. The CDR3 runs 15 residues. V lost 3 bases and J lost 5, with 14 bases in between. Germline V CDR1 and CDR2: MDHEN, SYDVKM. The source of the sample is a study of T cells in Graves' hyperthyroidism and ophthalmopathy. As for the study in general: At the time of initial diagnosis and before any treatment, peripheral blood was collected. Study conclusions and caveats: Researchers found most expanded thyroid clonotypes above 0.001 in blood as well.

This chain links TRBV28 with TRBJ2-1; the D call may be TRBD1 or TRBD2 (5 bases each). Input material: blood. This receptor was obtained from a man aged 30-40 years with Graves' hyperthyroidism. CDR3 sequence reads: CASSFRDRGNNEQFF. In DNA, the CDR3 is TGTGCCAGCAGTTTCCGGGACCGAGGAAACAATGAGCAGTTCTTC.